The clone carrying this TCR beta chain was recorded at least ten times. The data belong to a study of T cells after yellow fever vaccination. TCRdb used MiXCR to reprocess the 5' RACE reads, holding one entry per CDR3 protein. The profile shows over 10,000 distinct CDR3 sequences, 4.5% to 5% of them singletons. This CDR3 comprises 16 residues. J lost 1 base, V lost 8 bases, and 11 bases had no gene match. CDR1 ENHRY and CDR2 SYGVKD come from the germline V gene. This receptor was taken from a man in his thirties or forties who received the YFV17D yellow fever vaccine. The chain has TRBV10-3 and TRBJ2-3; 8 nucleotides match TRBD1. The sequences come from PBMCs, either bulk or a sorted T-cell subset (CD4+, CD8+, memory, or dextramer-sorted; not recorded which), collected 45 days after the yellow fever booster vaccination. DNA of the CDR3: TGTGCCATCCGTCCGGAACCGGGACAGGGCACAGATACGCAGTATTTT. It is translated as CAIRPEPGQGTDTQYF.